This record looks at one TCR beta chain sequence and its context. No antigen is known for it. Time point described: cycle 4 day 1 (C4D1), after less than seven weeks of nivolumab. Every one of the patients relapsed after autologous stem cell transplantation (brentuximab vedotin exposure was variable). When best responses were assessed, they were complete response, partial response or progressive disease. These data originate in a study of PD-1 blockade in classical Hodgkin lymphoma. Overall study results and limits: Relapsed/refractory patients reportedly had the lowest baseline TCR diversity, below newly diagnosed patients, who were below healthy donors. CD4+ TCR diversity climbed significantly by C4D1, unlike CD8+ TCR diversity.

The CDR3 sequence is 12 residues long. V shed 6 bases and J shed 7 bases, with 15 bases lying between them. The germline V gene encodes CDR1 SQVTM and CDR2 ANQGSEA. TCRdb's table, derived via immunoSEQ multiplex PCR, lists solely in-frame clones and lacks some. The sample shows tens of thousands of clones, about 80% of them seen only once. The material was peripheral blood mononuclear cells (PBMCs), obtained before the fourth cycle of nivolumab. The receptor was derived from a human donor with classical Hodgkin lymphoma. This sequence joins TRBV29-1 and TRBJ1-2; a possible D gene is TRBD1 (5 bases). The CDR3 nucleotides are TGCAGCGTAAACCAAGACAGAGCTGGCTACACCTTC. As protein: CSVNQDRAGYTF.